This T cell receptor beta chain was sequenced in a study of CD4 T cells in relation to SARS-CoV-2 and coronaviruses (TCRdb year 2021). For context, the study as a whole: In the ViraFEST assay, PBMCs were grown with antigen for 10 days, and TCR beta CDR3s were then sequenced to identify antigen-specific clonal expansions. A different TCR-beta assay, based on Illumina, was used to sequence expansion assays from other donors in the study. An HIV-1 Nef peptide pool or a no-peptide culture served as the negative reference condition. The Adaptive Biotechnologies TCR-sequencing kit was used to sequence samples from three pre-COVID donors and the naive versus memory experiments, while other data came from Illumina-based sequencing. At the level of individual TCR clonotypes, the study measured memory CD4+ T cell crossreactivity between SARS-CoV-2 spike protein and common cold coronavirus spike proteins. Shared crossreactive spike epitopes were mapped to their HLA restriction using patient-derived lymphoblastoid cell lines. The paper as a whole reports these results and caveats: Crossreactivity analysis was centred on spike protein, so crossreactivity against other viral proteins was not assessed. Crossreactive clones showed significantly weaker SARS-CoV-2-driven expansion than monoreactive clones, consistent with antigenic imprinting. Small numbers of patients and of tested TCRs were a limitation of the study. Memory CD4+ clonotypes crossrecognizing SARS-CoV-2 and at least one common cold coronavirus spike were found in around 71% of donors. Because no donor provided both pre-pandemic and post-infection samples, tracing the source of pre-existing responses was limited.

In the case of this clone: Its target antigen remains unknown. No base quality values were provided; no much bigger clone lies one nucleotide off.

According to the germline V gene (reference sequence), CDR1 reads MNHNY and CDR2 reads SVGAGI. Counted from cysteine to phenylalanine, this CDR3 has 14 amino acids. CDR3 DNA is the only sequence kept; it has 42 bases, read in frame from the first base. V is clipped by 2 bases and J by 4 bases, and the sequence between their germline boundaries is 11 bases long. Library prep was done by the immunoSEQ multiplex PCR assay. The original methods were these. Preprocessing removed nonproductive sequences and CDR3s not starting with C, not ending with F or W, or shorter than 7 amino acids. The MANAFEST web app identified antigen-specific clonotypes based on expansion compared with the reference and other culture wells. A clone was considered positive if the clone showed significant expansion compared with the reference culture in 2 of 3 replicate wells at an FDR below 0.05. To be called positive, a clone also had to show significant expansion compared with every other tandem well and an odds ratio greater than 5. After three terminal residues were trimmed from each end, CDR3 homology was quantified as pairwise Levenshtein distance using the stringdist R package. TCRdb took over this immuneACCESS table, retaining in-frame rearrangements with V and J assigned. Such tables are incomplete; in checked studies, under half of the missing clones stem from an unresolved V gene, and the remainder is unexplained. V and J calls and clone size come straight from that table; D and trimming were deduced from the DNA. The sample table holds some 27,000 clones, of which 74% were seen once. Together, the top ten hold around 21% of the sample.

CD4+ T cells from unexposed donors were collected before the COVID-19 pandemic (2011-2018). The EasySep CD4+ T cell isolation kit was used to isolate CD4+ T cells once the cultures had run for 9 to 11 days. As cell numbers permitted, CD4+ T cells from unexposed donors were tested for reactivity to SARS-CoV-2 S and N and to four common cold coronavirus spike pools. PBMCs were cultured at under 2.5 million per well in IMDM supplemented with around 5.1% human AB serum and roughly 9.6 IU/ml IL-2. Half of the culture medium was replaced with fresh IL-2-containing medium on days 3 and 7. In general, every peptide culture condition was set up in three replicate wells. Leukapheresis product for the unexposed donors was bought commercially. Ficoll-Paque PLUS gradient centrifugation was used to isolate PBMCs from either whole blood or leukapheresis product. The PBMCs went either fresh into the expansion assay or into cryopreservation at -140 degrees C. The QIAamp Micro DNA Kit was used to extract genomic DNA from the CD4+ T cells.

The receptor comes from a human donor in good health. The V and J segments used are TRBV6-6 and TRBJ1-1; D gene: possibly TRBD1, on 5 matching bases. Sample: CD4+ T cells from PBMCs, cultured in vitro. The CDR3 region has the sequence CASSYAGQGTEAFF. The DNA reads TGTGCCAGCAGTTACGCCGGGCAGGGCACTGAAGCTTTCTTT.